This entry lists 21 T cell receptor beta chains sequenced from one sample in a study of CXCR3-negative and CXCR3-positive naive CD8 T cells (dated 2019 in TCRdb). Data came from a NextSeq 550. The Human TCR Profiling Kit (MiLaboratory) was used to prepare UMI-labeled 5' RACE TRB cDNA libraries. TCRdb reprocessed the reads and assigns one entry to each CDR3 protein sequence, leaving out DNA. The sample table on file contains 50,000 to 65,000 distinct CDR3 sequences. The ten largest clones take up about 1.6% of the sample. Sequencing was carried out using naive CXCR3- CD8+ T cells from blood. The sample's cell subset or site label is to be understood as: CD45RO-CCR7+CD27+CD95- naive CD8+ T cells lacking CXCR3 (TNR3-). The receptor set was obtained from a human donor in good health. Some clones in this sample may be carry-over from other donors' samples.

The chain employs TRBV20-1 and TRBJ1-5. Per germline, CDR1 DFQATT and CDR2 SNEGSKA (reference sequence). The CDR3 consists of 13 residues. CDR3 loop: CSIQTESNQPQHF.

The chain uses TRBV4-1 and TRBJ2-5; TCRdb's D call of TRBD1 is untestable without DNA. Germline CDR1 MGHRA, CDR2 YSYEKL. The CDR3 loop spans 13 amino acids. The CDR3 loop reads CASSPRLGETQYF.

The chain links TRBV21-1 to TRBJ2-5; absent DNA, TCRdb's TRBD1 call cannot be checked. TRBV21-1 is an annotated pseudogene. The CDR3 loop spans 16 amino acids. The CDR3 is CASSKVVGPGQETQYF.

The chain carries TRBV14 and TRBJ2-1; lacking DNA, the TRBD2 call made by TCRdb goes unchecked. The CDR3 spans 15 residues. Germline values: CDR1 SGHDN, CDR2 FVKESK. The CDR3: CASSLRDSWGNEQFF.

The chain links TRBV20-1 to TRBJ1-1; TCRdb outputs TRBD1, but without DNA this stays unchecked. Germline CDR1 and CDR2: DFQATT and SNEGSKA (reference sequence). The length of the CDR3 is 13 residues. CDR3 residues: CSALGQENTEAFF.

The chain has TRBV7-9 and TRBJ1-3. This CDR3 is built from 16 residues. The germline V gene encodes CDR1 SEHNR and CDR2 FQNEAQ (reference sequence). CDR3 sequence: CASSPSHAGAGNTIYF.

The chain uses TRBV6-5 and TRBJ2-1; TCRdb reports TRBD2, a call that lacks DNA to check it against. This CDR3 is built from 17 residues. The germline V gene encodes CDR1 MNHEY and CDR2 SVGAGI. This chain's CDR3 is CASRGGGGTSGIHEQFF.

The genes are TRBV9 and TRBJ2-1; TCRdb reports TRBD1, a call that lacks DNA to check it against. The germline V gene has CDR1 SGDLS and CDR2 YYNGEE. CDR3 length equals 16 residues. The CDR3 spells CASSVFHDRGGNEQFF.

The V and J genes are TRBV5-1 and TRBJ2-4; the D call of TRBD1 rests on TCRdb alone, since no DNA is present to check it. This CDR3 is 16 amino acids long. Germline V CDR1 and CDR2: SGHRS, YFSETQ. The CDR3 loop is CASSGDRRGAKNIQYF.

The chain carries TRBV27 and TRBJ1-1. Germline V CDR1 and CDR2: MNHEY, SMNVEV (reference sequence). This CDR3 has 13 amino acids. This chain's CDR3 is CASSLGRNTEAFF.

This chain links TRBV7-3 with TRBJ2-3; the TRBD2 assignment by TCRdb is unverifiable without DNA. Looked up from germline, CDR1 is SGHTA and CDR2 is FQGTGA. The CDR3 contains 15 residues. The chain's CDR3 is CASSLSSGLKDTQYF.

V and J are TRBV4-1 and TRBJ2-1; TCRdb selects TRBD2, and the lack of DNA leaves this call unchecked. This CDR3 has 17 amino acids. CDR1 is MGHRA and CDR2 is YSYEKL in the germline V gene. CDR3 protein: CASSQLSWSLGAYEQFF.

The V and J genes are TRBV29-1 and TRBJ1-1. CDR3 length equals 13 residues. Germline V CDR1 and CDR2: SQVTM, ANQGSEA. CDR3: CSVVTSMNTEAFF. Full variable domain (missing parts from reference TRBV29-1 and TRBJ1-1): SAVISQKPSRDICQRGTSLTIQCQVDSQVTMMFWYRQQPGQSLTLIATANQGSEATYESGFVIDKFPISRPNLTFSTLTVSNMSPEDSSIYLCSVVTSMNTEAFFGQGTRLTVV.

V gene TRBV27 combines with J gene TRBJ2-5; without DNA, the TCRdb call of TRBD2 cannot be checked. The CDR3 runs 11 residues. Germline CDR1 reads MNHEY; CDR2 reads SMNVEV (reference sequence). The CDR3 loop reads CASSLSGPWYF.

V and J are TRBV7-7 and TRBJ2-1. The CDR3 runs 14 residues. Per germline, CDR1 SSHAT and CDR2 FNYEAQ (reference sequence). This chain's CDR3 is CASSLALGSYEQFF.

V and J are TRBV19 and TRBJ1-5. This CDR3 comprises 13 residues. Germline assignment: CDR1 LNHDA and CDR2 SQIVND (reference sequence). This CDR3 reads CASSMWPNEPQHF. Filled out from reference TRBV19 and TRBJ1-5, the complete variable domain reads DGGITQSPKYLFRKEGQNVTLSCEQNLNHDAMYWYRQDPGQGLRLIYYSQIVNDFQKGDIAEGYSVSREKKESFPLTVTSAQKNPTAFYLCASSMWPNEPQHFGDGTRLSIL.

The chain uses TRBV29-1 and TRBJ2-1; TCRdb reports TRBD2, a call that lacks DNA to check it against. This CDR3 contains 11 residues. Germline V lookup: CDR1 SQVTM, CDR2 ANQGSEA. CDR3 in amino acids: CSVQREGLASF.

The chain uses TRBV20-1 and TRBJ2-7; without DNA, the TCRdb call of TRBD2 cannot be checked. The germline CDR1 and CDR2 sequences are DFQATT and SNEGSKA (reference sequence). The CDR3 is made up of 12 amino acids. CDR3 protein: CSIGDSTYEQYF.

The chain links TRBV7-9 to TRBJ1-1; TCRdb indicates TRBD1, and absent DNA this call remains unverified. The CDR3 extends over 14 amino acids. Germline V CDR1 and CDR2: SEHNR, FQNEAQ (reference sequence). This CDR3 is CASSFQGSGTEAFF.

The chain employs TRBV6-5 and TRBJ2-1; TCRdb indicates TRBD1, and absent DNA this call remains unverified. Germline V gene data show CDR1 as MNHEY and CDR2 as SVGAGI. The CDR3 totals 13 residues. CDR3 amino acids: CASSYGAGNEQFF.

The chain uses TRBV7-7 and TRBJ2-1; TCRdb calls TRBD1, which cannot be checked without DNA. The CDR3 covers 16 residues. CDR1 is SSHAT, CDR2 FNYEAQ, per germline (reference sequence). CDR3 amino acids: CASSLGGKGVYNEQFF.